This TCR beta chain was captured in a study of blood T cell repertoires in COVID-19. On the study more broadly: Researchers got acute and convalescent COVID-19 samples from the United States, Italy and Spain.

CDR1 is SGHTA, CDR2 FQGNSA, per germline. CDR3 length equals 15 residues. Trimming left V 5 bases short and J 3 bases short, with 16 bases between. Original analysis: Estimated nucleated cell counts came from reference gene primer amplification. TCRdb's table, derived via immunoSEQ multiplex PCR, lists solely in-frame clones and lacks some. V and J calls and clone size come straight from that table; D and trimming were deduced from the DNA. The top ten clones hold roughly 1.5% of a sample with 160,000 or so clones, roughly 86% of them seen once. The J gene is TRBJ1-1, the V gene TRBV7-2; the D gene is possibly TRBD1 (5 bases). The material sequenced was peripheral blood. The receptor's source is a woman aged 50 to 60 with acute or convalescent COVID-19. The CDR3 DNA sequence: TGTGCCAGCAGCCTCTCGGCAGGGATGGACACTGAAGCTTTCTTT. Protein sequence: CASSLSAGMDTEAFF.